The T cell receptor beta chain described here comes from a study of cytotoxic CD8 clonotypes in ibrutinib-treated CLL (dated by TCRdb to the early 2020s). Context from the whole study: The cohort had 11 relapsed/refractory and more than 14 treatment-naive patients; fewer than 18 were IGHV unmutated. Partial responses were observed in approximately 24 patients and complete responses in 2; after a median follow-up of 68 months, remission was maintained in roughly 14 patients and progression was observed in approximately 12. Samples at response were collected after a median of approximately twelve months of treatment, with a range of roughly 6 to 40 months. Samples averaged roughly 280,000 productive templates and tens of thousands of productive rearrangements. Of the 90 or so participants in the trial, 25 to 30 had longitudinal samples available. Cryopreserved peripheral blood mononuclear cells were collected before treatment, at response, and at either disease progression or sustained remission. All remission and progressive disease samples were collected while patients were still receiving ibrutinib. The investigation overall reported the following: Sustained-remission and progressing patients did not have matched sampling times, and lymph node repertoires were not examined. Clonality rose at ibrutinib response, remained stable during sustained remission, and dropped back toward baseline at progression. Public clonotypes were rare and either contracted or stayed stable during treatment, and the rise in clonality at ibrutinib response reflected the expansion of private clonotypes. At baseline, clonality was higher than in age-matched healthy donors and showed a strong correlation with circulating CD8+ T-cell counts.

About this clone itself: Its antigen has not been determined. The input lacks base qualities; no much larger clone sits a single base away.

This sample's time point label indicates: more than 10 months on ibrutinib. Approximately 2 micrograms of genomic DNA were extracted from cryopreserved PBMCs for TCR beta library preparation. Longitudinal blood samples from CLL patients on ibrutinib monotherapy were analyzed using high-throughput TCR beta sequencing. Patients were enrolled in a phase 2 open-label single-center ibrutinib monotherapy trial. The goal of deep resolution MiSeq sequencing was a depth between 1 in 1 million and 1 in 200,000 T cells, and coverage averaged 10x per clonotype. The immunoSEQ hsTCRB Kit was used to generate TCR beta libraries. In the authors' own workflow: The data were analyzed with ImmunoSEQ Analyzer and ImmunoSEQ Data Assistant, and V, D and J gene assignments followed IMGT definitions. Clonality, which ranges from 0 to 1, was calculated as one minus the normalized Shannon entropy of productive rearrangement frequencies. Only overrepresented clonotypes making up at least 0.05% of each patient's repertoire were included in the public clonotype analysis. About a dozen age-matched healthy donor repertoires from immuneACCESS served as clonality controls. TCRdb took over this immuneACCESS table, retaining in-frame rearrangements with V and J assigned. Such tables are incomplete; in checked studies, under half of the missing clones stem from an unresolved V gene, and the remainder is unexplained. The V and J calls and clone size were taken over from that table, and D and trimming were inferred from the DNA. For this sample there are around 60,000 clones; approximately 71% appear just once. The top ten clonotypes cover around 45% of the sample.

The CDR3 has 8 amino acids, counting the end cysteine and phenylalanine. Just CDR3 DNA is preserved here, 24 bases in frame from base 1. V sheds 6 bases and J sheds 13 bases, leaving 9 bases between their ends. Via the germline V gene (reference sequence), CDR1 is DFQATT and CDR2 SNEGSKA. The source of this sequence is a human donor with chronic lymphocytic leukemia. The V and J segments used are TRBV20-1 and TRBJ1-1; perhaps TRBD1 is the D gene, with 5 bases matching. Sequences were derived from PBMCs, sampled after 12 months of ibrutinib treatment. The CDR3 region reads CSAARGFF. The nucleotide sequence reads TGCAGTGCCGCGAGGGGTTTCTTT.